This T cell receptor (beta chain) was captured by sequencing in a study of blood T cells in healthy people across ages. Germline CDR1 DFQATT, CDR2 SNEGSKA (reference sequence). The CDR3 consists of 15 residues. Unmatched junction bases numbered 6, after V lost 3 bases and J lost 1 base. Note on this clonotype: The antigen remains unidentified.

Study-wide points: Age advanced and TCR beta diversity per million T cells fell, roughly linearly.

A J-beta primer mix and a sample-barcoded 5' primer were used in a second PCR of about 6 to 12 cycles. No fewer than 2.5 million CDR3-containing paired-end reads came from each sample. Each CDR3 protein gets one entry after TCRdb re-called the 5' RACE reads with MiXCR. The sample has 650,000 to 1,000,000 distinct CDR3 sequences; 36% are singletons. Sequenced input: blood. The rearrangement links TRBV20-1 to TRBJ1-2, with 9 bases fitting TRBD1. This receptor was taken from a man aged 18 to 35 in good health. CDR3 in amino acids: CSASPGTGINYGYTF. The CDR3 bases are TGCAGTGCTAGTCCCGGGACAGGGATTAACTATGGCTACACCTTC.